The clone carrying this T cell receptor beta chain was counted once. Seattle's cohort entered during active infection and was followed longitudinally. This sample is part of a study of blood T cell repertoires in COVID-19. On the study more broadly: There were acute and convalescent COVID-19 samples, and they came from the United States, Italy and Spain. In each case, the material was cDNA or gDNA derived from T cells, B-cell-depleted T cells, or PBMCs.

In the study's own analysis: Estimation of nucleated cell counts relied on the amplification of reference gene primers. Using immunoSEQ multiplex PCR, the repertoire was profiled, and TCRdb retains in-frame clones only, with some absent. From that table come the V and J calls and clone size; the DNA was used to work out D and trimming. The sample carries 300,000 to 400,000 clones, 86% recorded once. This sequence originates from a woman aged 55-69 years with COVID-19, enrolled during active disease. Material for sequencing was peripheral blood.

The CDR3 reads CASSRTSGSGMETQYF. CDR3 DNA sequence: TGTGCCAGCAGTAGAACTAGCGGGAGTGGTATGGAGACCCAGTACTTC. The chain links TRBV6-2 or TRBV6-3 to TRBJ2-5; 11 bases fit TRBD2. Germline CDR1 and CDR2: MNHEY and SVGEGT. J lost 5 bases, V lost 5 bases, and 10 bases had no gene match. The CDR3 spans 16 residues.